A single sample is the source of the 13 T cell receptor beta chains below, sequenced in a study of blood T cells in healthy people across ages. A J-beta primer mix and a sample-barcoded 5' primer were used in a second PCR of about 7 to 12 cycles. MiXCR, run by TCRdb on the 5' RACE reads, gives a single entry per CDR3 protein. Altogether 800,000 to 1,000,000 distinct CDR3 sequences are present, about 48% being singletons, with the ten largest covering around an eighth. The sequenced sample consisted of blood. These receptors all come from a man aged 25-40 years in good health.

This clonotype was found once. The V gene is TRBV20-1, the J gene TRBJ1-6, with 7 bases aligning to TRBD1. Germline CDR1 DFQATT, CDR2 SNEGSKA (reference sequence). The CDR3 length is 16 residues. V lost 0 bases to trimming and J lost 9 bases; unmatched junction nucleotides: 11. The CDR3 loop is CSAREPSTGVGSPLHF. The CDR3 coding sequence is TGCAGTGCTAGAGAGCCCAGTACAGGGGTCGGTTCACCCCTCCACTTT.

The CDR3 nucleotides read TGTGCCAGCAGTTTAGCTGGGCAGGGCAATCACGAGCAGTACTTC. Translating it yields CASSLAGQGNHEQYF. This chain links TRBV12-3 or TRBV12-4 with TRBJ2-7, with a tentative D call TRBD1 (5 bases). V shed 0 bases and J shed 5 bases, with 14 bases lying between them. The CDR3 length is 15 residues.

The chain joins TRBV20-1 to TRBJ2-2, with 7 bases identical to TRBD2. The CDR3 contains 15 residues. Losses at the gene ends were 3 bases for V and 3 bases for J; bases not matched to a gene: 7. Germline CDR1 reads DFQATT; CDR2 reads SNEGSKA (reference sequence). The CDR3, as DNA: TGCAGTGCTAGCAACGCGGGGGTGCACACCGGGGAGCTGTTTTTT. It specifies CSASNAGVHTGELFF.

The V call is TRBV27, the J call TRBJ2-3, with a possible D match to TRBD1 (6 bases). This CDR3 is built from 13 residues. CDR1 MNHEY and CDR2 SMNVEV come from the germline V gene (reference sequence). V was pared by 4 bases and J by 5 bases, with 10 bases between. The CDR3 nucleotides read TGTGCCAGCAGTTACAGGGTAGGAGATACGCAGTATTTT. It encodes CASSYRVGDTQYF.

This clonotype was recorded once. V usage is TRBV5-1 and J usage is TRBJ1-2, with 11 bases aligning to TRBD1. Germline assignment: CDR1 SGHRS and CDR2 YFSETQ. The junction had 9 bases not matched to a gene; V was cut back by 4 bases and J by 4 bases. The CDR3 is 16 amino acids. The CDR3 reads CASSATVGTGGYGYTF. The CDR3 DNA reads TGCGCCAGCAGCGCAACCGTCGGGACAGGGGGCTATGGCTACACCTTC.

A few counts support this clonotype. At one end, the junction sequence differs from germline, possibly due to a read error. V is TRBV7-2 and J is TRBJ2-3; 10 bases fit TRBD2. Germline V gene sequence: CDR1 SGHTA, CDR2 FQGNSA. The CDR3 covers 16 residues. The CDR3: CASSLASGGARDTQYF. CDR3 nucleotides: TGTGCCAGCAGTTTAGCCAGCGGGGGGGCTCGGGATACGCAGTATTTT.

V usage is TRBV27 and J usage is TRBJ1-5; D ambiguous. This CDR3 comprises 13 residues. Trimming cost V 3 bases and J 5 bases, with 8 bases left between them. CDR1 and CDR2 from the germline V gene are MNHEY and SMNVEV (reference sequence). CDR3: CASSFPPDQPQHF. The CDR3 bases are TGTGCCAGCAGTTTTCCTCCCGATCAGCCCCAGCATTTT.

This clonotype was found a few times. This sequence joins TRBV3-1 and TRBJ2-1; 9 positions agree with TRBD1. Germline V gene lookup returns CDR1 LGHDT and CDR2 YNNKEL (reference sequence). The CDR3 totals 15 residues. V lost 1 base and J lost 8; bases outside the gene matches: 6. The CDR3 DNA sequence: TGTGCCAGCAGCCAAGGACAGGGGGGAGCCGATGAGCAGTTCTTC. Translating gives CASSQGQGGADEQFF.

This clonotype was picked up a small number of times. The chain combines TRBV4-3 with TRBJ1-5; D not certain. From germline, CDR1 is LGHNA and CDR2 YSLEER. Trimming removed 0 bases from V and 4 bases from J, with 10 bases in between. This CDR3 has 15 amino acids. As DNA, the CDR3 is TGCGCCAGCAGCCAAGATGGCGGACTAAATCAGCCCCAGCATTTT. It specifies CASSQDGGLNQPQHF.

The table lists this clonotype with a count of one. The gene calls are TRBV4-1 and TRBJ2-5; D call uncertain. This CDR3 comprises 17 residues. The V gene's germline CDR1 is MGHRA and CDR2 YSYEKL. Trimming took off 1 base at V and 0 bases at J, with 15 bases between the two ends. DNA of the CDR3: TGCGCCAGCAGCCAAGGTTTTGGACCCGGGTACCAAGAGACCCAGTACTTC. Translating gives CASSQGFGPGYQETQYF.

This clonotype was seen a handful of times. This rearrangement joins TRBV9 to TRBJ2-5; 8 positions agree with TRBD2. The CDR3 has 15 amino acids. Germline V lookup: CDR1 SGDLS, CDR2 YYNGEE. Losses at the gene ends were 0 bases for V and 2 bases for J; bases not matched to a gene: 3. The CDR3 DNA sequence: TGTGCCAGCAGCGTAGCTTCGGGGGGGCAAGAGACCCAGTACTTC. This codes for CASSVASGGQETQYF. The full variable domain, completed using reference TRBV9 and TRBJ2-5, is DSGVTQTPKHLITATGQRVTLRCSPRSGDLSVYWYQQSLDQGLQFLIQYYNGEERAKGNILERFSAQQFPDLHSELNLSSLELGDSALYFCASSVASGGQETQYFGPGTRLLVL.

The chain is built from TRBV3-1 and TRBJ2-2; 8 bases fit TRBD2. Germline V gives CDR1 LGHDT, CDR2 YNNKEL (reference sequence). The length of the CDR3 is 15 residues. Trimming took 4 bases from V and 7 from J; bases not matched to a gene: 8. The DNA for the CDR3 is TGTGCCAGCAGCCCCCTGCGGGGGGTGCACGGGGAGCTGTTTTTT. It translates to CASSPLRGVHGELFF.

J is TRBJ2-1 and V is TRBV5-1; no reliable D call. The CDR3 contains 12 residues. Germline CDR1 reads SGHRS; CDR2 reads YFSETQ. The V and J ends lost 5 bases and 10 bases respectively, with 13 bases between them. The CDR3 loop is CASRGIHWEQFF. As DNA, the CDR3 is TGCGCCAGCAGAGGGATCCACTGGGAGCAGTTCTTC.